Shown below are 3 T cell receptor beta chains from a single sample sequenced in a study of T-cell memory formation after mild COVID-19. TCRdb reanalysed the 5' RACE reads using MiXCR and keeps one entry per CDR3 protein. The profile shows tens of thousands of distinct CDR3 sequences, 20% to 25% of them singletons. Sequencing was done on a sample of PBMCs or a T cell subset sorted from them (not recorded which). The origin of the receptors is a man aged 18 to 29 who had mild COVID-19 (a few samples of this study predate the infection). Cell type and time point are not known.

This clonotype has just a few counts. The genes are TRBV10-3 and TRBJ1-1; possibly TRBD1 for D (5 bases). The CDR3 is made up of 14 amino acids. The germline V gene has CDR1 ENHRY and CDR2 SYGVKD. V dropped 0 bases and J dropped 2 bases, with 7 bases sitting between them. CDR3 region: CAISESQENTEAFF. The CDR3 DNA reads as TGTGCCATCAGTGAGTCACAGGAAAACACTGAAGCTTTCTTT.

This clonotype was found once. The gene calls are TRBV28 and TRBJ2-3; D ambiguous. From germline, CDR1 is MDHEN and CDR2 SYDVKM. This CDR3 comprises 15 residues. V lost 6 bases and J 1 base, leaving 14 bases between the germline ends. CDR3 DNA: TGTGCCAGCAGCCCTTTTGAGTCGGGCACAGATACGCAGTATTTT. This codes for CASSPFESGTDTQYF.

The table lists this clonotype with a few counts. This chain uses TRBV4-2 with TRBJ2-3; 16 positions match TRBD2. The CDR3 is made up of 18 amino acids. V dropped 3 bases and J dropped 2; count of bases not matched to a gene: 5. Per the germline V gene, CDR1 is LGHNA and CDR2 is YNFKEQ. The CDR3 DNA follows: TGTGCCAGCAGCCAGGGGACTAGCGGGGGGGCCCCCACAGATACGCAGTATTTT. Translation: CASSQGTSGGAPTDTQYF.